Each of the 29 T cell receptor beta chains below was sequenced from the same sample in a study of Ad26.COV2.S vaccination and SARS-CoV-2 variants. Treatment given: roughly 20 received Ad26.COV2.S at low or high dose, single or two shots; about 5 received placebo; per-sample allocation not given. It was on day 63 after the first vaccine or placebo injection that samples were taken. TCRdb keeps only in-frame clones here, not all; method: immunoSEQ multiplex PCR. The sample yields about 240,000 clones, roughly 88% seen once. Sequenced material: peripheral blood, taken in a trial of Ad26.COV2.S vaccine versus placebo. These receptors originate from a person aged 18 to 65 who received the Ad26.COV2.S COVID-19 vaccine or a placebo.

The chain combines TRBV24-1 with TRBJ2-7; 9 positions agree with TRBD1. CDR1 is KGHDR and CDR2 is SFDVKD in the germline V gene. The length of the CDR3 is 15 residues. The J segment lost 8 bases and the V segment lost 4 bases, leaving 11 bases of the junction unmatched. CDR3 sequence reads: CATSEEGTGKVKQYF. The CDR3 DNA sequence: TGTGCCACCAGTGAAGAAGGGACAGGGAAAGTTAAGCAGTACTTC.

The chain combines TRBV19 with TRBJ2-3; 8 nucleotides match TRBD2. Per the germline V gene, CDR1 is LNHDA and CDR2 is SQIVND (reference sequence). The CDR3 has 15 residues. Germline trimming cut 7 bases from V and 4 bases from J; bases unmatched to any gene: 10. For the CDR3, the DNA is TGTGCCAGTACCGGAAGTAGCGGGGTGTCAGATACGCAGTATTTT. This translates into CASTGSSGVSDTQYF.

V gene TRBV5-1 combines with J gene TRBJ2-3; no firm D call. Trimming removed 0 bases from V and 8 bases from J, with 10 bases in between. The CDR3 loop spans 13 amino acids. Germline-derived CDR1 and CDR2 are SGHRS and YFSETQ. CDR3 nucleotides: TGCGCCAGCAGCTTGGCTGGCTTGTCTACGCAGTATTTT. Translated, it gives CASSLAGLSTQYF. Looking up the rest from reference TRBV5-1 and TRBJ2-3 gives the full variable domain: KAGVTQTPRYLIKTRGQQVTLSCSPISGHRSVSWYQQTPGQGLQFLFEYFSETQRNKGNFPGRFSGRQFSNSRSEMNVSTLELGDSALYLCASSLAGLSTQYFGPGTRLTVL.

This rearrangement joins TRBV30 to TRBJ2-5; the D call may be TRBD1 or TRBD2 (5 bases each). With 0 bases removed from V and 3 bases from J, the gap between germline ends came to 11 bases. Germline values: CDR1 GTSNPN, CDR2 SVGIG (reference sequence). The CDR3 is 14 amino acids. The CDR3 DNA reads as TGTGCCTGGAGTGTAATCGGGGCGGAAGAGACCCAGTACTTC. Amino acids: CAWSVIGAEETQYF.

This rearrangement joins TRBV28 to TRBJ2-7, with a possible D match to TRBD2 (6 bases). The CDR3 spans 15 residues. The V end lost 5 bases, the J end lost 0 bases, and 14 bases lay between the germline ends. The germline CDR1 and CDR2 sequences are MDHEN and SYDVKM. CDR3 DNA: TGTGCCAGCAGTACGACCGGGACTGCCTCCTACGAGCAGTACTTC. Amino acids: CASSTTGTASYEQYF.

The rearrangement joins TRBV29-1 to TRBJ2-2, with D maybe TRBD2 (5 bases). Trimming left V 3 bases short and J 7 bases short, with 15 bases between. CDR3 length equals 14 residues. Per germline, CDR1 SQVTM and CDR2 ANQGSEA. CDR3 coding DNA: TGCAGCGTTGACGTCAACGGGGTATTCGGGGAGCTGTTTTTT. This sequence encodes CSVDVNGVFGELFF.

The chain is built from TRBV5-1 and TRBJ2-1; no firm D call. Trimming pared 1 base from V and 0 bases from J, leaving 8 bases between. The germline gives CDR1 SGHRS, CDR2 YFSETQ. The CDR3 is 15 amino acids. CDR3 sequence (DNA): TGCGCCAGCAGCTTGACGATCCTCTCCTACAATGAGCAGTTCTTC. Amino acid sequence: CASSLTILSYNEQFF.

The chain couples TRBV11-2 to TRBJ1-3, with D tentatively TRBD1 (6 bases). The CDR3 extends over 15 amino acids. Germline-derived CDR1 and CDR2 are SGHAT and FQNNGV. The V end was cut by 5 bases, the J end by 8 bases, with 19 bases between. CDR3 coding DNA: TGTGCCAGCAGCCTCCGCCCCGGGACATCGGACACCATATATTTT. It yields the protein CASSLRPGTSDTIYF.

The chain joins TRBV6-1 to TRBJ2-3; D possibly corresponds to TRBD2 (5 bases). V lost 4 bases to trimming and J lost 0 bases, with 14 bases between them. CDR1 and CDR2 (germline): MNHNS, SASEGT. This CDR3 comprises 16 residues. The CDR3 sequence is CASSGWRADSTDTQYF. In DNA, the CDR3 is TGTGCCAGCAGTGGCTGGCGAGCGGACAGCACAGATACGCAGTATTTT.

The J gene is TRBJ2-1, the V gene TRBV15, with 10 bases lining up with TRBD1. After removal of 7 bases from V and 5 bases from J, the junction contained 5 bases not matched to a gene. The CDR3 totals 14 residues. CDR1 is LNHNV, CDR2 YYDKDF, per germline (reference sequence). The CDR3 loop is CATTPGQGHNEQFF. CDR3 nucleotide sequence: TGTGCCACCACCCCGGGACAGGGGCACAATGAGCAGTTCTTC.

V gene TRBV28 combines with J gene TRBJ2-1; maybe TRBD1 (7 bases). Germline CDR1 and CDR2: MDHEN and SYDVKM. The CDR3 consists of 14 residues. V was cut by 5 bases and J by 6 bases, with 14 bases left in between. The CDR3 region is CASSQTGRLNEQFF. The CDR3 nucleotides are TGTGCCAGCAGTCAGACAGGGAGGCTCAATGAGCAGTTCTTC.

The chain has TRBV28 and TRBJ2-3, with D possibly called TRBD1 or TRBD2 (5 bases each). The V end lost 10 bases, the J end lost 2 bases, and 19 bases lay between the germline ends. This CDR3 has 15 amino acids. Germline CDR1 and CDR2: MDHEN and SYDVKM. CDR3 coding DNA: TGTGCCACACTCGGGGCGGATGGTTACACAGATACGCAGTATTTT. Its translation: CATLGADGYTDTQYF.

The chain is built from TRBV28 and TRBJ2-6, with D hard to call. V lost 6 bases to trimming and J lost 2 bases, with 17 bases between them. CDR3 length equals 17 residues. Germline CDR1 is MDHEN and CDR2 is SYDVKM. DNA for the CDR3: TGTGCCAGCAGCCCACAGATAGGATCCCCTGGGGCCAACGTCCTGACTTTC. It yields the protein CASSPQIGSPGANVLTF.

CDR3 bases: TGTGCCAGCAGCTCAGCGGGAACAGCAGATACGCAGTATTTT. Translating gives CASSSAGTADTQYF. The gene calls are TRBV7-2 and TRBJ2-3; 7 nucleotides agree with TRBD2. J lost 4 bases, V lost 4 bases, and 5 bases had no gene match. This CDR3 is built from 14 residues. Germline lookup yields CDR1 SGHTA and CDR2 FQGNSA. Supplemented by reference TRBV7-2 and TRBJ2-3, the full variable domain reads GAGVSQSPSNKVTEKGKDVELRCDPISGHTALYWYRQSLGQGLEFLIYFQGNSAPDKSGLPSDRFSAERTGGSVSTLTIQRTQQEDSAVYLCASSSAGTADTQYFGPGTRLTVL.

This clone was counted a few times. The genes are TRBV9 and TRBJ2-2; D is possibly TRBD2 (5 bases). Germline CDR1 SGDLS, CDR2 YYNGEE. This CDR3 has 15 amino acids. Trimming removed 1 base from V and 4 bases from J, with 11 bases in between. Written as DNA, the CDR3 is TGTGCCAGCAGCGTAAGGACTGTGGCCACCGGGGAGCTGTTTTTT. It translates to CASSVRTVATGELFF.

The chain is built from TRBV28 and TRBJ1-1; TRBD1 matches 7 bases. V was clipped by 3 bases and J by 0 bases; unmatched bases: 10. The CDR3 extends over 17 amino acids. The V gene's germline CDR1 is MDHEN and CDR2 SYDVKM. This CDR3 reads CASSFRQGEPMNTEAFF. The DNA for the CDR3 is TGTGCCAGCAGTTTCCGACAGGGCGAGCCTATGAACACTGAAGCTTTCTTT.

The CDR3 region has the DNA TGTGCCAGCAGCCACCCGGACGGCTACGAGCAGTACTTC. This gives the protein CASSHPDGYEQYF. The V and J genes are TRBV7-9 and TRBJ2-7; no clear D. There are 13 residues in the CDR3. Germline lookup yields CDR1 SEHNR and CDR2 FQNEAQ (reference sequence). Deletions cut 5 bases from V and 3 bases from J, with 11 bases between.

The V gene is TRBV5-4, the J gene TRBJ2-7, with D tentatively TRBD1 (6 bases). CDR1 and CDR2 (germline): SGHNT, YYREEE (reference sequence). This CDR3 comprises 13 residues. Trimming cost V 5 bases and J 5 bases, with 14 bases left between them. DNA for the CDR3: TGTGCCAGCAGGCCGATCAACAGGGACGAGCAGTACTTC. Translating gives CASRPINRDEQYF. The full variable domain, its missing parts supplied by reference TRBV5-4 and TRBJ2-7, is ETGVTQSPTHLIKTRGQQVTLRCSSQSGHNTVSWYQQALGQGPQFIFQYYREEENGRGNFPPRFSGLQFPNYSSELNVNALELDDSALYLCASRPINRDEQYFGPGTRLTVT.

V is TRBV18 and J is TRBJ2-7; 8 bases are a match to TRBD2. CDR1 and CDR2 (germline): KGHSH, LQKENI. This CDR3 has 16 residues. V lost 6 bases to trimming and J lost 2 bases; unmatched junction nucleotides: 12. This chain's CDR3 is CASSPGTRSRAYEQYF. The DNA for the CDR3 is TGTGCCAGCTCGCCCGGGACTAGAAGTCGAGCCTACGAGCAGTACTTC.

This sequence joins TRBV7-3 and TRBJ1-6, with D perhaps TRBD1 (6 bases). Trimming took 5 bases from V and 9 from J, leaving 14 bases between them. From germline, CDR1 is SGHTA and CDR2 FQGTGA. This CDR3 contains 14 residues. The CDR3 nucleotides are TGTGCCAGCAGCCTGGGGGGGGCATCTTCACCCCTCCACTTT. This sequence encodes CASSLGGASSPLHF.

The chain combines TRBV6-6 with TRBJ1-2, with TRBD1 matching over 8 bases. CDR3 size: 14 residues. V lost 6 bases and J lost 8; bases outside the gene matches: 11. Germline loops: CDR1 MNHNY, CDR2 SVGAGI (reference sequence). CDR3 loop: CASRLTGEVSGYTF. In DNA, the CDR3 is TGTGCCAGCAGATTGACAGGGGAGGTTTCAGGCTACACCTTC.

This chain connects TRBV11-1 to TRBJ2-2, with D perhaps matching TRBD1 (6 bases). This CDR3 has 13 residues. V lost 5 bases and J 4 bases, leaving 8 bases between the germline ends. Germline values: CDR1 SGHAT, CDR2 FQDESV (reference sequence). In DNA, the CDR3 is TGTGCCAGCAGCCAGGGGAGCACCGGGGAGCTGTTTTTT. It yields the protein CASSQGSTGELFF. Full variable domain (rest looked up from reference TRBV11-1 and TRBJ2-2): EAEVAQSPRYKITEKSQAVAFWCDPISGHATLYWYRQILGQGPELLVQFQDESVVDDSQLPKDRFSAERLKGVDSTLKIQPAELGDSAMYLCASSQGSTGELFFGEGSRLTVL.

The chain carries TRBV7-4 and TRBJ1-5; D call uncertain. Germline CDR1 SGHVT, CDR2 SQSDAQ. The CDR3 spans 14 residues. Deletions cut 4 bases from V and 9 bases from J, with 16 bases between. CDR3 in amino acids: CASSCGPFGRPQHF. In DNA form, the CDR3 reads TGTGCCAGCAGCTGTGGGCCATTCGGGAGGCCCCAGCATTTT.

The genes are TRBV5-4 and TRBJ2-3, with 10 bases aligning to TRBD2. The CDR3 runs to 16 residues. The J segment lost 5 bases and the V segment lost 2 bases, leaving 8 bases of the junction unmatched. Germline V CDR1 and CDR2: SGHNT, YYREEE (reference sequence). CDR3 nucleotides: TGTGCCAGCAGCTTCTGGACTAGCGGAGATGGAGATACGCAGTATTTT. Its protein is CASSFWTSGDGDTQYF.

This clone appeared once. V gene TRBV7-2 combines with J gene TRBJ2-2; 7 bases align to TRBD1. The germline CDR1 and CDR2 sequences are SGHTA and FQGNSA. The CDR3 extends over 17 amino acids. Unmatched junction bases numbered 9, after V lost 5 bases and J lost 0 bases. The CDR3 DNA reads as TGTGCCAGCAGCCGGACAGGTTTTGGGGCGAACACCGGGGAGCTGTTTTTT. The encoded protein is CASSRTGFGANTGELFF.

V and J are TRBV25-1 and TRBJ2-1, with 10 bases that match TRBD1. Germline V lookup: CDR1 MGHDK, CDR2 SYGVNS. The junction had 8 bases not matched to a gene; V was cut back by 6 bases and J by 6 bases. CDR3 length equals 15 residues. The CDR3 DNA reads TGTGCCAGCAGCGAACGACAGGGGGCGGGCAATGAGCAGTTCTTC. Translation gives CASSERQGAGNEQFF. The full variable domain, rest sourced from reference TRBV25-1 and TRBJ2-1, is EADIYQTPRYLVIGTGKKITLECSQTMGHDKMYWYQQDPGMELHLIHYSYGVNSTEKGDLSSESTVSRIRTEHFPLTLESARPSHTSQYLCASSERQGAGNEQFFGPGTRLTVL.

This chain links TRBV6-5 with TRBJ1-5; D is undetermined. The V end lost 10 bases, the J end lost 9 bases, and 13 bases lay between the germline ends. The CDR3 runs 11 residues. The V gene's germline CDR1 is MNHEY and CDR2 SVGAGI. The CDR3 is CATNLLGPQHF. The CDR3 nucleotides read TGTGCCACCAACCTGTTGGGGCCCCAGCATTTT.

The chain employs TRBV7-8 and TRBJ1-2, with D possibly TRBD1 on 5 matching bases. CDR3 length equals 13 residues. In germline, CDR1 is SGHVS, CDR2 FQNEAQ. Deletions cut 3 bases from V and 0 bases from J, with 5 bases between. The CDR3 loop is CASSLGANYGYTF. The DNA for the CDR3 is TGTGCCAGCAGCTTGGGGGCTAACTATGGCTACACCTTC.

In nucleotides, the CDR3 is TGTGCCAGCAGCCTGGGACTAGAGCAGTACTTC. Protein sequence: CASSLGLEQYF. The V gene is TRBV7-9, the J gene TRBJ2-7, with 7 bases lining up with TRBD2. CDR1 SEHNR and CDR2 FQNEAQ come from the germline V gene (reference sequence). The length of the CDR3 is 11 residues. V shed 5 bases, J shed 7 bases, and the junction held 2 bases outside the gene matches.